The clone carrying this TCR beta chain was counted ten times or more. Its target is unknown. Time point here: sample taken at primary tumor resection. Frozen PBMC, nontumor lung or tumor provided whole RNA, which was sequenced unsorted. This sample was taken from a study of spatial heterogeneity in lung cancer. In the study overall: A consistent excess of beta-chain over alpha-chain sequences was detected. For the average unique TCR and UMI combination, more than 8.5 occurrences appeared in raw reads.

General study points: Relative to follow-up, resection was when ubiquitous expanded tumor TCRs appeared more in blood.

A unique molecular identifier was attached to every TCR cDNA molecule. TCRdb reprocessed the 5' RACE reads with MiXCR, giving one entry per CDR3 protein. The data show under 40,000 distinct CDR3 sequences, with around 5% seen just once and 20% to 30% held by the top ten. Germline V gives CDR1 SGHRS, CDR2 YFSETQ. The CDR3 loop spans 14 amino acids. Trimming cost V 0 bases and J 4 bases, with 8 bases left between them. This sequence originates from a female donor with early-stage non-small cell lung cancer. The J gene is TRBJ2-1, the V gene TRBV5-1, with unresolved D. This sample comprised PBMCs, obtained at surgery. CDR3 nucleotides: TGCGCCAGCAGCTTGGAGCCACCGTACAATGAGCAGTTCTTC. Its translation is CASSLEPPYNEQFF. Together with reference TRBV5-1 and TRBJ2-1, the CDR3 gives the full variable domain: KAGVTQTPRYLIKTRGQQVTLSCSPISGHRSVSWYQQTPGQGLQFLFEYFSETQRNKGNFPGRFSGRQFSNSRSEMNVSTLELGDSALYLCASSLEPPYNEQFFGPGTRLTVL.